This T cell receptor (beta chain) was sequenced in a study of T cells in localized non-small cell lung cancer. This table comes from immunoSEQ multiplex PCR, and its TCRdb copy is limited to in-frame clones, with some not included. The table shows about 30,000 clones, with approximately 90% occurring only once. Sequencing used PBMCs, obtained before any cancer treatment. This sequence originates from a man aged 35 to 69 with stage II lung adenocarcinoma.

CDR3 nucleotides: TGTGCCAGCAGCTTCGGCGGGAGGGCCTTCGAGGACACCGGGGAGCTGTTTTTT. Its translation is CASSFGGRAFEDTGELFF. This chain connects TRBV7-6 to TRBJ2-2; 9 nucleotides agree with TRBD2. V gave up 3 bases and J gave up 3 bases; unmatched junction bases: 11. This CDR3 region has 18 residues. From germline, CDR1 is SGHVS and CDR2 FNYEAQ.